This T cell receptor beta chain was documented in a study of T cells in Graves' hyperthyroidism and ophthalmopathy. This clonotype was counted between two and nine times. V shed 6 bases and J shed 7 bases, with 16 bases lying between them. This CDR3 contains 14 residues. Germline assignment: CDR1 SNHLY and CDR2 FYNNEI. Researchers amplified the TCR beta CDR3 regions from RNA transcripts. HTBI primers drove first-round RT-PCR of the TCR CDR3. TCRdb redid the calling of the multiplex PCR reads with MiXCR, one entry per CDR3 protein. The sample includes under 800,000 distinct CDR3 sequences, 14% of them seen just once.

The gene calls are TRBV2 and TRBJ1-3; D gene ambiguous. The sample consisted of blood. This receptor was taken from a woman aged 18-35 years with Graves' hyperthyroidism. CDR3 sequence reads: CASRTGRGGNTIYF. The CDR3, as DNA: TGTGCCAGCAGGACCGGGCGGGGAGGCAACACCATATATTTT.